This TCR beta chain was sequenced in a study of cytomegalovirus exposure and HLA in healthy donors. Study-level information: A later analysis reported the 120 or so validation repertoires used the same platform as the 666 first-cohort repertoires. Study-wide findings and caveats: While the bulk of TCR sequences proved rare, some public TCRs turned up in many donors. 164 TCR beta chains were listed as cytomegalovirus-associated.

Libraries were prepared by immunoSEQ multiplex PCR; TCRdb keeps only in-frame clonotypes and omits some of them. The top ten hold about 0.94% of the sample, which has fewer than 200,000 clones, roughly 95% seen once. Of note for this clone: Its antigen is not identified.

Separation from the roughly 670-subject first cohort characterized the approximately 120-subject validation cohort, to which the donors belonged. This receptor was taken from a woman under 30 in good health and CMV-seronegative. Specimen: PBMCs.

The CDR3 coding sequence is TGTGCCAGCAGCTTTCTAGGACAGGGCGATGGCTACACCTTC. Residues: CASSFLGQGDGYTF. This chain uses TRBV11-2 with TRBJ1-2, with 8 bases matching TRBD1. Per germline, CDR1 SGHAT and CDR2 FQNNGV. The CDR3 spans 14 residues. J gave up 6 bases and V 3 bases, and 6 bases lay outside the gene matches.